These 22 T cell receptor beta chains came from one sample sequenced in a study of cytomegalovirus exposure and HLA in healthy donors. Vbeta (60) and Jbeta (13) primers were used in the PCR. Profiled with immunoSEQ multiplex PCR; TCRdb holds only in-frame clones, not every one. The sample carries some 180,000 clones, roughly a tenth recorded once. The sequenced sample was PBMCs. The receptors come from a woman between 25 and 40 years old in good health and CMV-seropositive.

This chain joins TRBV6-1 and TRBJ2-7; possible D gene TRBD2, 5 bases. Trimming left V 7 bases short and J 1 base short, with 5 bases between. In germline, CDR1 is MNHNS, CDR2 SASEGT. The CDR3 length is 11 residues. The CDR3 protein is CASTGSYEQYF. The CDR3 DNA sequence: TGTGCCAGCACGGGGTCCTACGAGCAGTACTTC.

Only a few counts were recorded for this clone. The gene calls are TRBV30 and TRBJ2-7; D might be TRBD2 (6 bases). The CDR3 covers 13 residues. Germline CDR1 GTSNPN, CDR2 SVGIG (reference sequence). V shed 0 bases and J shed 3 bases, with 9 bases lying between them. The CDR3 loop reads CAWSVGRHYEQYF. The CDR3 DNA reads TGTGCCTGGAGTGTAGGGAGGCACTACGAGCAGTACTTC. The full variable domain, with the rest looked up from reference TRBV30 and TRBJ2-7, is SQTIHQWPATLVQPVGSPLSLECTVEGTSNPNLYWYRQAAGRGLQLLFYSVGIGQISSEVPQNLSASRPQDRQFILSSKKLLLSDSGFYLCAWSVGRHYEQYFGPGTRLTVT.

The chain links TRBV7-6 to TRBJ1-3; TRBD1 is a possible D gene (6 bases). Trimming removed 4 bases from V and 3 bases from J, with 22 bases in between. This CDR3 comprises 18 residues. Germline lookup yields CDR1 SGHVS and CDR2 FNYEAQ. DNA for the CDR3: TGTGCCAGCAGCTACTCCCTCGGCGGGGGGCGGAGTGGAAACACCATATATTTT. It translates to CASSYSLGGGRSGNTIYF.

In this sample, this clone turned up a few times. This chain joins TRBV9 and TRBJ2-6, with D possibly TRBD1 on 5 matching bases. The CDR3 spans 16 residues. Trimming took 0 bases from V and 2 from J, leaving 9 bases between them. The germline gives CDR1 SGDLS, CDR2 YYNGEE. The CDR3 region is CASSVGTLAGANVLTF. CDR3 DNA: TGTGCCAGCAGCGTAGGGACACTGGCTGGGGCCAACGTCCTGACTTTC.

CDR3 loop: CASSLGYTGFALFF. CDR3 DNA: TGTGCCAGCAGCTTAGGATACACCGGGTTCGCGCTGTTTTTT. This sequence joins TRBV5-6 and TRBJ2-2; D not resolved. This CDR3 has 14 residues. Trimming shortened V by 2 bases and J by 13 bases, and 18 bases separated the two germline ends. Per germline, CDR1 SGHDT and CDR2 YYEEEE.

This clone was detected a few times. The chain has TRBV27 and TRBJ2-1, with 11 bases that match TRBD2. The germline V gene encodes CDR1 MNHEY and CDR2 SMNVEV (reference sequence). CDR3 size: 15 residues. Losses at the gene ends were 5 bases for V and 7 bases for J; bases not matched to a gene: 7. This CDR3 is CASSPFSGRANEQFF. CDR3 coding DNA: TGTGCCAGCAGTCCATTTAGCGGGAGGGCAAATGAGCAGTTCTTC.

J is TRBJ2-7 and V is TRBV5-1; 7 nucleotides agree with TRBD2. Germline CDR1 is SGHRS and CDR2 is YFSETQ. After removal of 0 bases from V and 5 bases from J, the junction contained 14 bases not matched to a gene. The CDR3 loop spans 17 amino acids. The CDR3 nucleotides are TGCGCCAGCAGCTTGGCGACGTGGGGCGGGAGTCCCGACGAGCAGTACTTC. This encodes CASSLATWGGSPDEQYF.

The gene calls are TRBV25-1 and TRBJ2-4; weak D call: TRBD1 (6 bases). Germline loops: CDR1 MGHDK, CDR2 SYGVNS. V lost 5 bases and J lost 8, with 13 bases in between. This CDR3 spans 13 amino acids. The CDR3 loop is CASSIGQRDIQYF. DNA for the CDR3: TGTGCCAGCAGTATCGGACAGAGGGACATTCAGTACTTC.

V usage is TRBV4-1 and J usage is TRBJ2-7, with TRBD1 matching over 8 bases. Germline CDR1 is MGHRA and CDR2 is YSYEKL. CDR3 length equals 15 residues. The V and J ends lost 1 base and 2 bases, in that order; junction bases with no gene match: 4. CDR3 protein: CASSQGTGSTYEQYF. The CDR3 DNA sequence: TGCGCCAGCAGCCAAGGGACAGGGTCTACCTACGAGCAGTACTTC.

V and J are TRBV6-6 and TRBJ1-2; a weak D match, TRBD1 (6 bases). Trimming took 7 bases from V and 7 from J, leaving 10 bases between them. Looked up from germline, CDR1 is MNHNY and CDR2 is SVGAGI (reference sequence). The CDR3 runs to 11 residues. In DNA form, the CDR3 reads TGTGCCAGCAACCAAGGGGGTGGCTACACCTTC. The encoded protein is CASNQGGGYTF.

V usage is TRBV6-6 and J usage is TRBJ1-2, with 7 positions matching TRBD1. Per germline, CDR1 MNHNY and CDR2 SVGAGI (reference sequence). Unmatched junction bases numbered 6, after V lost 0 bases and J lost 2 bases. The CDR3 spans 16 residues. CDR3 DNA: TGTGCCAGCAGTTACTCGACGACAGGGCTAAACTATGGCTACACCTTC. Its protein product is CASSYSTTGLNYGYTF.

The chain combines TRBV19 with TRBJ1-4; TRBD1 matches at 10 bases. Germline lookup yields CDR1 LNHDA and CDR2 SQIVND (reference sequence). CDR3 length: 15 residues. V was clipped by 7 bases and J by 8 bases; unmatched bases: 10. The CDR3 DNA reads TGTGCCAGTACTCGGGACAGGGGAGGGCACGAAAAACTGTTTTTT. Translated: CASTRDRGGHEKLFF.

The chain employs TRBV11-2 and TRBJ2-2; 9 bases align to TRBD2. Germline lookup yields CDR1 SGHAT and CDR2 FQNNGV. Trimming cost V 0 bases and J 7 bases; bases outside gene matches: 9. CDR3 length: 17 residues. The DNA of the CDR3 is TGTGCCAGCAGCTTAGATTTCTTGGCGGGAGGGAACGGGGAGCTGTTTTTT. Translation gives CASSLDFLAGGNGELFF.

This clone was seen a handful of times. The chain employs TRBV10-2 and TRBJ2-1; TRBD2 matches at 9 bases. The CDR3 loop spans 19 amino acids. V trimming: 7 bases; J trimming: 0 bases; junction bases outside the gene matches: 16. Germline CDR1 is WSHSY and CDR2 is SAAADI. CDR3 residues: CASTIGLASLTSSYNEQFF. CDR3 nucleotides: TGCGCCAGCACCATCGGACTAGCGTCCCTAACAAGCTCCTACAATGAGCAGTTCTTC.

This rearrangement joins TRBV29-1 to TRBJ2-7, with TRBD2 matching 14 bases. V shed 4 bases and J 3 bases; nucleotides not matched to a gene: 5. The germline gives CDR1 SQVTM, CDR2 ANQGSEA. The CDR3 contains 15 residues. The CDR3 loop reads CSVAGLAGVNYEQYF. Here the CDR3 DNA reads TGCAGCGTTGCGGGACTAGCGGGAGTGAACTACGAGCAGTACTTC.

This clone came up a few times. This chain joins TRBV5-1 and TRBJ2-7; maybe TRBD1 (6 bases). Germline lookup yields CDR1 SGHRS and CDR2 YFSETQ. The CDR3 totals 14 residues. Trimming took 4 bases from V and 2 from J, leaving 13 bases between them. CDR3 sequence reads: CASSLQGKTYEQYF. In DNA form, the CDR3 reads TGCGCCAGCAGCCTACAGGGAAAGACCTACGAGCAGTACTTC.

Here the CDR3 reads CASSSGDRIEKLFF. The CDR3 DNA reads as TGTGCCAGCAGTTCCGGGGATAGGATTGAAAAACTGTTTTTT. The chain recombines TRBV5-6 with TRBJ1-4; no definite D call. Trimming removed 5 bases from V and 7 bases from J, with 15 bases in between. Germline V gives CDR1 SGHDT, CDR2 YYEEEE. There are 14 residues in the CDR3.

This clone has just a few counts. The chain recombines TRBV30 with TRBJ2-3; D perhaps matches TRBD1 (6 bases). V dropped 2 bases and J dropped 1 base, with 16 bases sitting between them. CDR3 length equals 16 residues. Germline V gives CDR1 GTSNPN, CDR2 SVGIG (reference sequence). CDR3 in DNA: TGTGCCTGGAGTAGGGGGAGTTCTGGCGGCACAGATACGCAGTATTTT. The encoded protein is CAWSRGSSGGTDTQYF.

This clone was recorded a few times. The chain recombines TRBV6-1 with TRBJ1-3; no definite D call. The CDR3 runs 14 residues. Between the trimmed V and J ends, which lost 0 bases and 3 bases, there was a span of 6 bases. Germline values: CDR1 MNHNS, CDR2 SASEGT. The CDR3 DNA reads TGTGCCAGCAGTGAAGCCAGTGATGGAAACACCATATATTTT. As protein: CASSEASDGNTIYF.

In this sample, this clone turned up a few times. The rearrangement links TRBV2 to TRBJ2-1, with 7 bases fitting TRBD1. The CDR3 runs to 16 residues. Germline assignment: CDR1 SNHLY and CDR2 FYNNEI. After removal of 6 bases from V and 7 bases from J, the junction contained 15 bases not matched to a gene. DNA for the CDR3: TGTGCCAGCAGCCTCCCAGACAGGGCCTTTGTAAATGAGCAGTTCTTC. Protein sequence: CASSLPDRAFVNEQFF.

The rearrangement links TRBV27 to TRBJ1-5; TRBD1 matches at 7 bases. Trimming removed 4 bases from V and 2 bases from J; junction bases left unmatched: 8. The germline gives CDR1 MNHEY, CDR2 SMNVEV (reference sequence). There are 16 residues in the CDR3. CDR3 nucleotide sequence: TGTGCCAGCAGTTCTCCGGGACAGAATGGCAATCAGCCCCAGCATTTT. Residues: CASSSPGQNGNQPQHF.

This clone was counted a few times. The chain uses TRBV5-8 and TRBJ1-1, with D perhaps matching TRBD1 (5 bases). Trimming took 7 bases from V and 8 from J, leaving 18 bases between them. CDR1 SGHTS and CDR2 YDEGEE come from the germline V gene. The CDR3 extends over 13 amino acids. The CDR3 is CASLSGGRLEAFF. As DNA, the CDR3 is TGTGCCAGCCTGTCCGGGGGACGTTTAGAAGCTTTCTTT.